This TCR beta chain was identified in a study of T cell repertoires in cytomegalovirus infection. Overall study: CMV infection plus the matching HLA type was flagged by public TCR beta signatures.

V shed 5 bases and J 6 bases; nucleotides not matched to a gene: 6. The germline gives CDR1 SGHTA, CDR2 FQGTGA. CDR3 size: 13 residues. This clonotype was detected only a few times. TCRdb reanalysed the reads using MiXCR and keeps one entry per CDR3 protein. The profile shows approximately 290,000 distinct CDR3 sequences, roughly 26% of them singletons. The rearrangement joins TRBV7-3 to TRBJ1-1; 7 positions agree with TRBD1. The clonotype comes from a human donor in good health (CMV status not recorded). Some clones in this sample may be carry-over from other donors' samples. Input material: PBMCs. CDR3 nucleotides: TGTGCCAGCAGCATTGACAGGGTGGCTGAAGCTTTCTTT. Translated, it gives CASSIDRVAEAFF.